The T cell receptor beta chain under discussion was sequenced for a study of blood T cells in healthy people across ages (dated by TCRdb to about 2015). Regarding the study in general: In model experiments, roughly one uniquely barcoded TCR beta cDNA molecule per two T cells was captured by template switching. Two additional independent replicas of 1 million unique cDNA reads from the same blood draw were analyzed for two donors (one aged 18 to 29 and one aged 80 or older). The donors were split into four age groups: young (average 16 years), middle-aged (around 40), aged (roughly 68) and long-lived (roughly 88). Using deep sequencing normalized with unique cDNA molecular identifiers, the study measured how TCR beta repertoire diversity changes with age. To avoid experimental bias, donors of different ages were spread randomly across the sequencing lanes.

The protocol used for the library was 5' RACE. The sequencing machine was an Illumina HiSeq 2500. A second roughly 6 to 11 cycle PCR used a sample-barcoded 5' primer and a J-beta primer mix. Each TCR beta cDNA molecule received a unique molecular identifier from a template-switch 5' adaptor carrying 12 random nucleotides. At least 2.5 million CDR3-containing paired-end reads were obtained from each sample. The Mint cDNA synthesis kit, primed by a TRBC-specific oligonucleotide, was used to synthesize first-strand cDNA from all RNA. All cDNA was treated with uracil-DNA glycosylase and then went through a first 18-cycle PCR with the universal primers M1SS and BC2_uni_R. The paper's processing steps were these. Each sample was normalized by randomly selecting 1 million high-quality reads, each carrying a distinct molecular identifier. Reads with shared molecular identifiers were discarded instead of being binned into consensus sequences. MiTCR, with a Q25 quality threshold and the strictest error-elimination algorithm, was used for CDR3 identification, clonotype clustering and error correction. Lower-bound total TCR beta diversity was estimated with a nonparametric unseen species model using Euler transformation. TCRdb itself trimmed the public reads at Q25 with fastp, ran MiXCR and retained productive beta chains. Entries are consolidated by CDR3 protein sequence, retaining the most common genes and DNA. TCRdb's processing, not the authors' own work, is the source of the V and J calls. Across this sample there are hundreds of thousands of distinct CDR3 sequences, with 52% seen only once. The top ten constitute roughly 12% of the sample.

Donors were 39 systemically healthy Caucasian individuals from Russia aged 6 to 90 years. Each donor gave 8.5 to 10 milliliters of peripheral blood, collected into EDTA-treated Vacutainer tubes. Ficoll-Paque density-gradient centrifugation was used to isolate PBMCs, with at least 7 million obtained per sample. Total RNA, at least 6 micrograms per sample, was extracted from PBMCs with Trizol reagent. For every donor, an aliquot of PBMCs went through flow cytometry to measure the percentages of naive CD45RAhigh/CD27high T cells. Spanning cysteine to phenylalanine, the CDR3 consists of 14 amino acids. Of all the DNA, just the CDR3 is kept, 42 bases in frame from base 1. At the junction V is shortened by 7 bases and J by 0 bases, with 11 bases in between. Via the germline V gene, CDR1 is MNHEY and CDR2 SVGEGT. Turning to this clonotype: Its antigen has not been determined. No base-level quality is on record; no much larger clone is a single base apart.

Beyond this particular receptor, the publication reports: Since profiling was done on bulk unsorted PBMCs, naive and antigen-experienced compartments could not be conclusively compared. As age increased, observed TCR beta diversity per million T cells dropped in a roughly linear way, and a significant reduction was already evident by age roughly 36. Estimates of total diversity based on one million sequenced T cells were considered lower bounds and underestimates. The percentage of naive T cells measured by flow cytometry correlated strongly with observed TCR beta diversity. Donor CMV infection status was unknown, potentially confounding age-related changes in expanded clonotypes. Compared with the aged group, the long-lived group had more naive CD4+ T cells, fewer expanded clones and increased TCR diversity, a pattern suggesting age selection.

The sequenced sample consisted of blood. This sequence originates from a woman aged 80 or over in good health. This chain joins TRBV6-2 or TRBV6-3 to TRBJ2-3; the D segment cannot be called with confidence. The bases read TGTGCCAGCACCAACACCCTTAGCACAGATACGCAGTATTTT. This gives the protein CASTNTLSTDTQYF.